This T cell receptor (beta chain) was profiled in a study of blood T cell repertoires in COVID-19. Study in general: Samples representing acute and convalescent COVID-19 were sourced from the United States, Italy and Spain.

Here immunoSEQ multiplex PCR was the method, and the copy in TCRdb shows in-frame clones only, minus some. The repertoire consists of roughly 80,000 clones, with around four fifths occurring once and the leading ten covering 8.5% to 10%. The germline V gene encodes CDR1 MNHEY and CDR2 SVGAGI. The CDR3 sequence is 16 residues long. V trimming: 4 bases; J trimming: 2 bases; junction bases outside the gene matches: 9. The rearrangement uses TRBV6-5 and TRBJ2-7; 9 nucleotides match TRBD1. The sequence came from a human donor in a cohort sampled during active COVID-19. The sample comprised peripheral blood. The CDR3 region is CASSSSPGQGTYEQYF. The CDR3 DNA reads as TGTGCCAGCAGTTCGTCACCGGGACAGGGAACCTACGAGCAGTACTTC.